These 10 T cell receptor beta chains were all obtained from the same sample, sequenced in a study of blood T cell repertoires in COVID-19. The repertoire was sequenced with immunoSEQ multiplex PCR; TCRdb's copy has only in-frame clones and lacks some. This sample yields hundreds of thousands of clones, of which roughly nine tenths are seen a single time; approximately 3% belongs to the top ten. What was sequenced was peripheral blood. The receptors originated from a woman between 25 and 40 years old with COVID-19, enrolled during active disease.

The chain employs TRBV29-1 and TRBJ2-3; TRBD2 matches 14 bases. Germline V gives CDR1 SQVTM, CDR2 ANQGSEA. The CDR3 has 16 residues. V gave up 1 base and J gave up 5 bases; unmatched junction bases: 5. The CDR3, as DNA: TGCAGCGTTGAAGGACTAGCGGGAGGGATAAGAGATACGCAGTATTTT. Its protein is CSVEGLAGGIRDTQYF.

The gene calls are TRBV18 and TRBJ2-5; 9 bases agree with TRBD1. CDR1 is KGHSH, CDR2 LQKENI, per germline. V gave up 0 bases and J gave up 2 bases; unmatched junction bases: 1. The CDR3 runs to 15 residues. The CDR3, as DNA: TGTGCCAGCTCACCACCGGGACAGGGACAAGAGACCCAGTACTTC. Protein product: CASSPPGQGQETQYF.

This chain joins TRBV6-8 and TRBJ2-7; D perhaps matches TRBD1 (5 bases). This CDR3 has 13 residues. V lost 1 base, J lost 2 bases, and 6 bases lay in between. From germline, CDR1 is MNHGY and CDR2 SAAAGT. The CDR3, as DNA: TGTGCCAGCAGTTACTTCAGGGCCTACGAGCAGTACTTC. Protein: CASSYFRAYEQYF.

This chain connects TRBV18 to TRBJ2-3; 7 bases fit TRBD2. CDR3 length: 16 amino acids. V lost 3 bases, J lost 7 bases, and 13 bases stayed unmatched. Germline V gene sequence: CDR1 KGHSH, CDR2 LQKENI. Here the CDR3 DNA reads TGTGCCAGCTCACCGGGTGTAAGGGAGGGCCCTTATACGCAGTATTTT. It yields the protein CASSPGVREGPYTQYF. The full variable domain, with the rest looked up from reference TRBV18 and TRBJ2-3, is NAGVMQNPRHLVRRRGQEARLRCSPMKGHSHVYWYRQLPEEGLKFMVYLQKENIIDESGMPKERFSAEFPKEGPSILRIQQVVRGDSAAYFCASSPGVREGPYTQYFGPGTRLTVL.

Comments on this clone: Other nucleotide sequences from this sample produce the same CDR3. The chain links TRBV3-1 (or the pseudogene TRBV3-2) to TRBJ1-2; the D is unclear. Trimming removed 1 base at V and 3 bases at J, with 6 bases between. CDR1 is LGHDT, CDR2 YNNKEL, per germline (reference sequence). This CDR3 has 13 amino acids. Here the CDR3 DNA reads TGTGCCAGCAGCCAAGGAACGGACTATGGCTACACCTTC. Translated: CASSQGTDYGYTF.

This chain joins TRBV5-1 and TRBJ2-5; 9 positions agree with TRBD2. The V gene's germline CDR1 is SGHRS and CDR2 YFSETQ. The CDR3 loop spans 14 amino acids. V gave up 0 bases and J gave up 4 bases; unmatched junction bases: 1. In DNA form, the CDR3 reads TGCGCCAGCAGCTTGGGCGGGGGGGTAGAGACCCAGTACTTC. Encoded protein: CASSLGGGVETQYF.

The genes are TRBV7-9 and TRBJ2-5, with D possibly being TRBD2 (6 bases). The germline V gene encodes CDR1 SEHNR and CDR2 FQNEAQ (reference sequence). The germline V and J ends were trimmed by 5 bases and 5 bases, with 18 bases remaining between them. This CDR3 spans 15 amino acids. CDR3 sequence: CASSAPGLSRETQYF. The CDR3 DNA reads as TGTGCCAGCAGCGCTCCGGGACTTTCTAGGGAGACCCAGTACTTC.

The rearrangement joins TRBV29-1 to TRBJ2-4; 7 positions agree with TRBD2. Germline V CDR1 and CDR2: SQVTM, ANQGSEA. The CDR3 is 14 residues long. J lost 0 bases, V lost 5 bases, and 4 bases had no gene match. CDR3 region: CSVRGVLAKNIQYF. CDR3 bases: TGCAGCGTTCGGGGGGTACTAGCCAAAAACATTCAGTACTTC.

The chain couples TRBV19 to TRBJ2-2, with D tentatively TRBD2 (6 bases). Trimming shortened V by 2 bases and J by 1 base, and 8 bases separated the two germline ends. The CDR3 is made up of 15 amino acids. Germline values: CDR1 LNHDA, CDR2 SQIVND (reference sequence). CDR3 nucleotide sequence: TGTGCCAGTAGTATAAGGCGGGGGAACACCGGGGAGCTGTTTTTT. It specifies CASSIRRGNTGELFF.

The chain employs TRBV11-2 and TRBJ2-5; a weak D match, TRBD2 (6 bases). Germline-derived CDR1 and CDR2 are SGHAT and FQNNGV. The CDR3 consists of 12 residues. The ends were cut back, 6 bases at V and 4 bases at J, with 9 bases in the middle. CDR3: CASRGRGETQYF. CDR3 DNA sequence: TGTGCCAGCAGGGGGCGGGGAGAGACCCAGTACTTC.